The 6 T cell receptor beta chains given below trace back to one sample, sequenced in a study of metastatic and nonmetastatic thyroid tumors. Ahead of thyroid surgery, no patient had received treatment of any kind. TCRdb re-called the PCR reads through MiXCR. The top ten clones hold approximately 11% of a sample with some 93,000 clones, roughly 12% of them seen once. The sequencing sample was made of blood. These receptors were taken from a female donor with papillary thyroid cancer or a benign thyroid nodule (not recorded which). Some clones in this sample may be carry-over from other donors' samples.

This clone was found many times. CDR3 bases: TGCAGCGCCAAATCGGGGGAGACCCAGTACTTC. It encodes CSAKSGETQYF. The chain has TRBV29-1 and TRBJ2-5; D may be TRBD2 (5 bases). V lost 7 bases to trimming and J lost 5 bases, with 11 bases between them. The CDR3 length is 11 residues. CDR1 is SQVTM and CDR2 is ANQGSEA in the germline V gene.

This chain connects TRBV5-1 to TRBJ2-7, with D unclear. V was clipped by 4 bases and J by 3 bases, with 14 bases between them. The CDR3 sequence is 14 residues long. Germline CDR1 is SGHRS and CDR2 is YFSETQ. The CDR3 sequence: CASSPAGWRYEQYF. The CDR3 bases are TGCGCCAGCAGCCCGGCCGGGTGGCGCTACGAGCAGTACTTC.

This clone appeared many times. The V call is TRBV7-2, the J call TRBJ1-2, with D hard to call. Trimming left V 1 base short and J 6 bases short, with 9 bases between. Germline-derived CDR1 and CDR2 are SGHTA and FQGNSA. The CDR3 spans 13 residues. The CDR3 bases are TGTGCCAGCAGCTTAGGCCATGGGGATGGCTACACCTTC. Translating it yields CASSLGHGDGYTF.

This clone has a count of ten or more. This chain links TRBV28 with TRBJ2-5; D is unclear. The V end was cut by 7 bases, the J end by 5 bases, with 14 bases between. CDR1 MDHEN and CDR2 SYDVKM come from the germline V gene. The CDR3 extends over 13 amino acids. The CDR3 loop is CASIKAGWETQYF. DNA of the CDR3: TGTGCCAGCATAAAGGCCGGTTGGGAGACCCAGTACTTC.

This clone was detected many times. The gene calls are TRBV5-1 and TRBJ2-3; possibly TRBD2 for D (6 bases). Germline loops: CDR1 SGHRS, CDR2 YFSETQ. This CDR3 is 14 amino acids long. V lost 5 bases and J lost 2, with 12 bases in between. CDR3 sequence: CASRADYLTDTQYF. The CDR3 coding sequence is TGCGCCAGCAGAGCGGACTACCTCACAGATACGCAGTATTTT.

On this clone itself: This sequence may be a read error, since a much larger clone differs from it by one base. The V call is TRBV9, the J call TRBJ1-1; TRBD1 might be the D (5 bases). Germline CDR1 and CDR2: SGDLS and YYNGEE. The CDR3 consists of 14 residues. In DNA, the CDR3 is TGTGCCGGCAGCGAGACAGCTCGGGACACTGAAGCTTTCTTT. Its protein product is CAGSETARDTEAFF.